The subject of this entry is one T cell receptor (beta chain). A second PCR of roughly 7 to 11 cycles used a sample-barcoded 5' primer and a J-beta primer mix. A 12-random-nucleotide template-switch adaptor tagged each cDNA molecule. TCRdb recomputed calls from the 5' RACE reads with MiXCR, one row per CDR3 protein. The table records around 1,500,000 distinct CDR3 sequences, roughly 30% of them present only once. These data are taken from a study of blood T cells in healthy people across ages. The CDR3 runs 12 residues. Trimming cost V 2 bases and J 11 bases; bases outside gene matches: 4. Each individual donor underwent a draw of ten milliliters of peripheral blood.

This clonotype originated in a woman aged 25 to 39 in good health. What was sequenced was blood. The V call is TRBV12-3 or TRBV12-4, the J call TRBJ1-1, with 8 bases identical to TRBD1. CDR3 DNA: TGTGCCAGCAGTTTATTAAGACAGGGGGCTTTCTTT. Its protein is CASSLLRQGAFF.